Listed below are T cell receptor beta chains from one sample, sequenced in a study of cytomegalovirus exposure and HLA in healthy donors. The table came from immunoSEQ multiplex PCR; TCRdb's copy has only in-frame clones and leaves some out. The table shows some 250,000 clones, with 90% occurring only once. The sequenced sample was PBMCs. The receptors originated from a woman aged 30 to 39 in good health and CMV-seronegative. Both conserved end residues are part of each CDR3. The D gene is left open where the match is weak. Clone size is shown for a subset of rows, as once, few, many or a class of expanded clone.

d_gene	abundance	v_gene	j_gene	CDR3nt	CDR3aa
-	-	TRBV27	TRBJ2-3	TGTGCCAGCAGTTTAACGGGAGGCACAGATACGCAGTATTTT	CASSLTGGTDTQYF
-	-	TRBV27	TRBJ1-2	TGTGCCAGCGGCCGGGACACTAACTATGGCTACACCTTC	CASGRDTNYGYTF
TRBD2	once	TRBV7-2	TRBJ2-5	TGTGCCAGCGGGGTCCTAGCGGGGCCCCAAGAGACCCAGTACTTC	CASGVLAGPQETQYF
-	once	TRBV27	TRBJ2-1	TGTGCCAGCAGTTTGGAAGCCCGCTCCTACAATGAGCAGTTCTTC	CASSLEARSYNEQFF
TRBD2	-	TRBV19	TRBJ2-1	TGTGCCAGTACAAGACTAGCGGGAGATGAGCAGTTCTTC	CASTRLAGDEQFF
TRBD2	-	TRBV2	TRBJ2-4	TGTGCCAGCAGTGTATACGGGACTATCGAAAACATTCAGTACTTC	CASSVYGTIENIQYF
TRBD2	-	TRBV5-6	TRBJ2-7	TGTGCCAGCAGCCCCGACGGGACTAGCTTCGGCGAGCAGTACTTC	CASSPDGTSFGEQYF
-	-	TRBV19	TRBJ1-5	TGTGCCAGTAGTATCCGCAGGGTAAGCAATCAGCCCCAGCATTTT	CASSIRRVSNQPQHF
-	-	TRBV7-2	TRBJ2-7	TGTGCCAGCAGCCCCCGGCGGGGCGAGCAGTACTTC	CASSPRRGEQYF
TRBD2	-	TRBV2	TRBJ2-3	TGTGCCAGCAGTGTAAGGACTAGCGGGACAGATACGCAGTATTTT	CASSVRTSGTDTQYF
-	-	TRBV4-2	TRBJ2-1	TGTGCCAGCAGCCAAGAGGTGCAGGTCGACAATGAGCAGTTCTTC	CASSQEVQVDNEQFF
-	-	TRBV28	TRBJ1-1	TGTGCCAGCAGTTTTCGAGACGGCACGAACACTGAAGCTTTCTTT	CASSFRDGTNTEAFF
TRBD1	-	TRBV19	TRBJ1-4	TGTGCCAGTACCAAGCCTCACAGGGGGGACGAAAAACTGTTTTTT	CASTKPHRGDEKLFF
-	-	TRBV15	TRBJ2-1	TGTGCCACCGAGGGGGAGGGAGGCAATGAGCAGTTCTTC	CATEGEGGNEQFF
-	-	TRBV19	TRBJ1-1	TGTGCCAGTAGTACCTCGGGGACGGTGAACACTGAAGCTTTCTTT	CASSTSGTVNTEAFF
-	-	TRBV18	TRBJ2-3	TGTGCCAGCTCCTCGGACGGAGTTCAGGATACGCAGTATTTT	CASSSDGVQDTQYF
-	-	TRBV5-6	TRBJ2-7	TGTGCCAGCAGCCCGGACAGTTCTTCCTACGAGCAGTACTTC	CASSPDSSSYEQYF
-	-	TRBV21-1	TRBJ2-1	TGTGCCAGCAGCAAAGGCCGGACTAGCGGGTTCAATGAGCAGTTCTTC	CASSKGRTSGFNEQFF
-	-	TRBV4-1	TRBJ2-1	TGCGCCAGCAGCCCTCCAATCAACTCCTACAATGAGCAGTTCTTC	CASSPPINSYNEQFF
-	-	TRBV27	TRBJ2-1	TGTGACTCCCGGGGGAGCTCCTACAATGAGCAGTTCTTC	CDSRGSSYNEQFF
TRBD1	-	TRBV7-2	TRBJ1-4	TGTGCCAGCAGCCTCGGGACAGGGGTCGAAAAACTGTTTTTT	CASSLGTGVEKLFF
-	-	TRBV25-1	TRBJ2-5	TGTGCCAGCAACTTCAATGGAGGGTCCGAGACCCAGTACTTC	CASNFNGGSETQYF
TRBD2	-	TRBV15	TRBJ2-5	TGTGCCACCAGCAGAGATGGGGGCTTGGCGGGAGGCGGGGAGACCCAGTACTTC	CATSRDGGLAGGGETQYF
-	-	TRBV27	TRBJ2-3	TGTGCCAGCAGTCTTTTGACAGATACGCAGTATTTT	CASSLLTDTQYF
-	-	TRBV6-1	TRBJ2-3	TGTGCCAGCAGTGAATGGCCGGCAGATACGCAGTATTTT	CASSEWPADTQYF
-	-	TRBV11-3	TRBJ2-5	TGTGCCAGCAGCCCTCGTGGTAGTCAGACCCAGTACTTC	CASSPRGSQTQYF
-	-	TRBV9	TRBJ2-3	TGTGCCAGCAGCACCAGGGGGGGGGCAGGCACAGATACGCAGTATTTT	CASSTRGGAGTDTQYF
-	once	TRBV4-2	TRBJ2-2	TGTGCCAGCAGCCCACAGGGTTCCCAGGTGAACACCGGGGAGCTGTTTTTT	CASSPQGSQVNTGELFF
TRBD1	-	TRBV28	TRBJ2-7	TGTGCCAGCACCGAGACAGGGTTTCCTAACGAGCAGTACTTC	CASTETGFPNEQYF
-	-	TRBV29-1	TRBJ2-1	TGCAGCGTTGAAGGCCTTCTTTCGGGGTCCTACAATGAGCAGTTCTTC	CSVEGLLSGSYNEQFF
TRBD2	-	TRBV11-2	TRBJ2-7	TGTGCCAGCAGCCCGCGACTAGCGGGAGCCTACGAGCAGTACTTC	CASSPRLAGAYEQYF
-	few	TRBV6-6	TRBJ1-2	TGTGCCAGCAGTTTCCAGGGGGGCTACACCTTC	CASSFQGGYTF
-	-	TRBV5-1	TRBJ2-6	TGCGCCAGCAGCCCGAGGGAGGCTGGGGCCAACGTCCTGACTTTC	CASSPREAGANVLTF
-	-	TRBV28	TRBJ2-3	TGTGCCAGCACCATAGCAGGGGAGACAGATACGCAGTATTTT	CASTIAGETDTQYF
-	-	TRBV29-1	TRBJ1-2	TGCAGCGTTGAACCGGGTGTCTCTGGCTACACCTTC	CSVEPGVSGYTF
-	-	TRBV11-2	TRBJ2-3	TGTGCCAGCAGCTTAGCTCGATACACAGATACGCAGTATTTT	CASSLARYTDTQYF
TRBD1	once	TRBV30	TRBJ2-7	TGTGCCTGGAGCGACGGTCTTGGGACAGTATGGGCCCTCTCCTCCTACGAGCAGTACTTC	CAWSDGLGTVWALSSYEQYF
TRBD2	once	TRBV7-2	TRBJ2-7	TGTGCCAGCAGCATCGCGGGAGGCTCCTACGAGCAGTACTTC	CASSIAGGSYEQYF
-	-	TRBV19	TRBJ2-1	TGTGCCAGTAGTAAGGGAACTTGGATAAGCTCCTACAATGAGCAGTTCTTC	CASSKGTWISSYNEQFF
TRBD2	once	TRBV27	TRBJ2-7	TGTGCCAGCAGTCTGGGACTAGCCTTCAGCTCCTACGAGCAGTACTTC	CASSLGLAFSSYEQYF
-	-	TRBV6-5	TRBJ2-1	TGTGCCAGCAGCTCGGACCCAGCCTACAATGAGCAGTTCTTC	CASSSDPAYNEQFF
-	-	TRBV25-1	TRBJ1-4	TGTGCCAGCAGTGAATTAGGGCTTGGGGAAAAACTGTTTTTT	CASSELGLGEKLFF
-	-	TRBV7-2	TRBJ2-7	TGTGCCAGCAGCTTTTCCCCAGGTGGCTCCTACGAGCAGTACTTC	CASSFSPGGSYEQYF
-	-	TRBV4-3	TRBJ2-3	TGCGCCAGCAGCCAAGATAGTGATCAGGGAAACACAGATACGCAGTATTTT	CASSQDSDQGNTDTQYF
TRBD1	-	TRBV28	TRBJ1-4	TGTGCCAGCAGTTTGAGCGTACACCGGGACAGCTATGAAAAACTGTTTTTT	CASSLSVHRDSYEKLFF
-	few	TRBV6-6	TRBJ2-7	TGTGCCAGCAGGGTTGGACTCCCGGGCTACTACGAGCAGTACTTC	CASRVGLPGYYEQYF
-	-	TRBV7-6	TRBJ2-3	TGTGCCAGCAGCCGACTAGATCCAGACTCAGATACGCAGTATTTT	CASSRLDPDSDTQYF